Each of the 20 T cell receptor beta chains below was sequenced from the same sample in a study of low-dose radiotherapy and immunotherapy resistance in tumors. TRAV- and TRBV-specific primers were used for first-strand cDNA, which covered alpha and beta chains. Using a constant-region primer together with a V-primer adapter, TCRs were subjected to 20 PCR cycles of amplification. TCRdb independently ran MiXCR on the reads; one entry per CDR3 protein. The table shows 100,000 or so distinct CDR3 sequences, with 9.4% occurring only once. Time point noted: before trial treatment. The specimen comprised PBMCs, sampled before treatment. Receptors originate from a male donor with prostate cancer.

The table lists this clonotype with many counts. The genes are TRBV30 and TRBJ1-5; D not resolved. This CDR3 region has 13 residues. Germline-derived CDR1 and CDR2 are GTSNPN and SVGIG (reference sequence). V gave up 2 bases and J gave up 3 bases, with 8 bases separating them. The CDR3 nucleotides read TGTGCCTGGAGTTTAGGGTACAATCAGCCCCAGCATTTT. Translating gives CAWSLGYNQPQHF.

This clonotype was seen repeatedly, ten times or more. The chain joins TRBV21-1 to TRBJ2-7; the table names TRBD2, a call not compared with the DNA. TRBV21-1 is assigned pseudogene status. CDR3 length equals 19 residues. CDR3 amino acids: CASSKKLRLAGECTYEQYF. The CDR3 region has the DNA TGTGCCAGCAGCAAGAAACTCCGGCTAGCGGGAGAGTGCACCTACGAGCAGTACTTC.

This clonotype was found many times. The chain uses TRBV20-1 and TRBJ2-6, with TRBD2 identical over 12 bases. The germline CDR1 and CDR2 sequences are DFQATT and SNEGSKA (reference sequence). The J segment lost 0 bases and the V segment lost 5 bases, leaving 8 bases of the junction unmatched. This CDR3 has 18 residues. The CDR3 region has the DNA TGCAGTGCTGTGACTAGCGGGAGAACGCTCTCTGGGGCCAACGTCCTGACTTTC. It encodes CSAVTSGRTLSGANVLTF.

This clonotype was counted ten times or more. V gene TRBV30 combines with J gene TRBJ2-2; 7 nucleotides line up with TRBD2. This CDR3 spans 16 amino acids. The V and J ends lost 5 bases and 3 bases, in that order; junction bases with no gene match: 12. Germline assignment: CDR1 GTSNPN and CDR2 SVGIG (reference sequence). In DNA, the CDR3 is TGTGCCTGGGCCACTAGCGACGTACTTTACACCGGGGAGCTGTTTTTT. This translates into CAWATSDVLYTGELFF.

The sample holds many counts of this clonotype. The genes are TRBV19 and TRBJ1-5; maybe TRBD1 (5 bases). Trimming removed 5 bases at V and 0 bases at J, with 14 bases between. Germline lookup yields CDR1 LNHDA and CDR2 SQIVND (reference sequence). The CDR3 covers 16 residues. The CDR3 is CASSPPFQGSNQPQHF. The CDR3 DNA reads TGTGCCAGTAGTCCACCCTTCCAGGGTAGCAATCAGCCCCAGCATTTT. The variable domain in full, with the rest retrieved from reference TRBV19 and TRBJ1-5, is DGGITQSPKYLFRKEGQNVTLSCEQNLNHDAMYWYRQDPGQGLRLIYYSQIVNDFQKGDIAEGYSVSREKKESFPLTVTSAQKNPTAFYLCASSPPFQGSNQPQHFGDGTRLSIL.

Ten or more counts support this clonotype. This chain joins TRBV2 and TRBJ2-1; D could derive from TRBD1 or TRBD2 (5 bases each). This CDR3 is 11 amino acids long. Germline lookup yields CDR1 SNHLY and CDR2 FYNNEI. Deletions cut 8 bases from V and 5 bases from J, with 7 bases between. CDR3: CASGGHNEQFF. In DNA, the CDR3 is TGTGCCAGCGGGGGACACAATGAGCAGTTCTTC.

This clonotype was seen repeatedly, ten times or more. The chain joins TRBV24-1 to TRBJ2-1, with 8 bases lining up with TRBD1. The length of the CDR3 is 15 residues. The germline CDR1 and CDR2 sequences are KGHDR and SFDVKD. The ends lost 5 bases at V and 9 bases at J; junction bases unmatched: 11. The CDR3 DNA is TGTGCCACCAGTGCTCTGACAGGGGAGCGGGCTGAGCAGTTCTTC. Its translation is CATSALTGERAEQFF.

A single count supports this clonotype. A read error is likely here: a far larger clone is one base away. The rearrangement joins TRBV5-1 to TRBJ2-1; D is perhaps TRBD2 (6 bases). V was trimmed by 4 bases and J by 10 bases, leaving 18 bases between them. CDR3 size: 14 residues. In germline, CDR1 is SGHRS, CDR2 YFSETQ. CDR3 residues: CASSPGPSVREQFF. The DNA for the CDR3 is TGCGCCAGCAGCCCGGGGCCTAGCGTTCGGGAGCAGTTCTTC.

This clonotype was seen ten or more times. The V and J genes are TRBV7-2 and TRBJ2-5; D not resolved. V dropped 5 bases and J dropped 4 bases, with 11 bases sitting between them. The CDR3 length is 13 residues. Germline CDR1 reads SGHTA; CDR2 reads FQGNSA. In DNA, the CDR3 is TGTGCCAGCAGCGGTACAGCCCGAGAGACCCAGTACTTC. This gives the protein CASSGTARETQYF. The whole variable domain, remainder taken from reference TRBV7-2 and TRBJ2-5, is GAGVSQSPSNKVTEKGKDVELRCDPISGHTALYWYRQSLGQGLEFLIYFQGNSAPDKSGLPSDRFSAERTGGSVSTLTIQRTQQEDSAVYLCASSGTARETQYFGPGTRLLVL.

This clonotype was observed a few times. Just one base apart from a much larger clone, this may be a read error. The chain links TRBV18 to TRBJ2-1; 8 bases agree with TRBD1. This CDR3 region has 15 residues. Trimming took 3 bases from V and 10 from J; bases not matched to a gene: 11. Germline CDR1 KGHSH, CDR2 LQKENI. CDR3 bases: TGTGCCAGCTCACCGGGCAGGGGGCGAGGTTACGAGCAGTTCTTC. Protein sequence: CASSPGRGRGYEQFF.

The chain has TRBV29-1 and TRBJ2-1; perhaps TRBD1 as D (5 bases). The ends were cut back, 7 bases at V and 12 bases at J, with 13 bases in the middle. The CDR3 runs to 10 residues. The germline V gene has CDR1 SQVTM and CDR2 ANQGSEA. The CDR3 coding sequence is TGCAGCGCCCCCGGCAGGGCGCAGTTCTTC. Its protein is CSAPGRAQFF.

This clonotype was seen repeatedly, ten times or more. The junction departs from the called germline gene at one end, perhaps through a read error. This rearrangement joins TRBV28 to TRBJ2-7, with 8 bases fitting TRBD2. The CDR3 totals 13 residues. Germline lookup yields CDR1 MDHEN and CDR2 SYDVKM. The CDR3 sequence is CASSTPTLAAEGF. The CDR3 nucleotides are TGTGCCAGCAGTACCCCCACACTAGCGGCAGAGGGTTTC.

A few counts support this clonotype. The chain uses TRBV9 and TRBJ1-1, with 7 bases lining up with TRBD1. Trimming removed 3 bases from V and 4 bases from J; junction bases left unmatched: 12. CDR1 and CDR2 from the germline V gene are SGDLS and YYNGEE. The length of the CDR3 is 16 residues. The CDR3 region is CASSERQGRGSTEAFF. Written as DNA, the CDR3 is TGTGCCAGCAGCGAGAGACAGGGTAGGGGCTCCACTGAAGCTTTCTTT.

This clonotype was found many times. The rearrangement joins TRBV29-1 to TRBJ2-5; the D gene is possibly TRBD1 (6 bases). This CDR3 is built from 13 residues. Germline CDR1 is SQVTM and CDR2 is ANQGSEA. Trimming left V 7 bases short and J 2 bases short, with 14 bases between. CDR3 region: CSGRDTPQETQYF. CDR3 sequence (DNA): TGCAGCGGCCGGGACACACCTCAAGAGACCCAGTACTTC.

This clonotype was seen ten or more times. The chain couples TRBV2 to TRBJ2-3, with 8 bases aligning to TRBD2. Losses at the gene ends were 4 bases for V and 4 bases for J; bases not matched to a gene: 16. CDR1 SNHLY and CDR2 FYNNEI come from the germline V gene. The length of the CDR3 is 18 residues. This CDR3 is CASSASGSLWGSADTQYF. The CDR3 region has the DNA TGTGCCAGCAGTGCCAGCGGGAGCCTTTGGGGTTCGGCAGATACGCAGTATTTT.

This clonotype was seen at least ten times. This chain joins TRBV7-9 and TRBJ1-2, with no clear D. Between the trimmed V and J ends, which lost 1 base and 3 bases, there was a span of 6 bases. Germline V CDR1 and CDR2: SEHNR, FQNEAQ (reference sequence). The CDR3 has 13 residues. Written as DNA, the CDR3 is TGTGCCAGCAGCTTAGGGCTAGACTATGGCTACACCTTC. This codes for CASSLGLDYGYTF.

This clonotype was observed many times. The chain links TRBV7-6 to TRBJ1-3; unclear D gene. Germline V gene sequence: CDR1 SGHVS, CDR2 FNYEAQ. V was cut by 6 bases and J by 0 bases, with 15 bases left in between. The CDR3 has 16 amino acids. CDR3 bases: TGTGCCAGCAGTATTCAGGATTCCGGCTCTGGAAACACCATATATTTT. Translation: CASSIQDSGSGNTIYF.

This clonotype was detected many times. The V and J genes are TRBV19 and TRBJ2-6; the D is unclear. The CDR3 contains 18 residues. The germline V gene has CDR1 LNHDA and CDR2 SQIVND (reference sequence). Between the trimmed V and J ends, which lost 6 bases and 4 bases, there was a span of 22 bases. For the CDR3, the DNA is TGTGCCAGTAGCACACCCCCTGGACGGCTGGGAGGGGCCAACGTCCTGACTTTC. Encoded protein: CASSTPPGRLGGANVLTF.

This clonotype was detected many times. This chain joins TRBV7-9 and TRBJ2-3, with D possibly being TRBD1 (6 bases). Germline assignment: CDR1 SEHNR and CDR2 FQNEAQ (reference sequence). The V and J ends lost 6 bases and 2 bases respectively, with 9 bases between them. The CDR3 runs to 13 residues. The CDR3 DNA reads TGTGCCAGCAGTGGGACAAACACAGATACGCAGTATTTT. This encodes CASSGTNTDTQYF.

This clonotype was counted ten times or more. This rearrangement joins TRBV19 to TRBJ2-5; D perhaps matches TRBD2 (6 bases). This CDR3 region has 14 residues. The V gene's germline CDR1 is LNHDA and CDR2 SQIVND (reference sequence). V was trimmed by 7 bases and J by 0 bases, leaving 12 bases between them. The chain's CDR3 is CASIGSGDQETQYF. As DNA, the CDR3 is TGTGCCAGTATTGGTAGCGGAGACCAAGAGACCCAGTACTTC.